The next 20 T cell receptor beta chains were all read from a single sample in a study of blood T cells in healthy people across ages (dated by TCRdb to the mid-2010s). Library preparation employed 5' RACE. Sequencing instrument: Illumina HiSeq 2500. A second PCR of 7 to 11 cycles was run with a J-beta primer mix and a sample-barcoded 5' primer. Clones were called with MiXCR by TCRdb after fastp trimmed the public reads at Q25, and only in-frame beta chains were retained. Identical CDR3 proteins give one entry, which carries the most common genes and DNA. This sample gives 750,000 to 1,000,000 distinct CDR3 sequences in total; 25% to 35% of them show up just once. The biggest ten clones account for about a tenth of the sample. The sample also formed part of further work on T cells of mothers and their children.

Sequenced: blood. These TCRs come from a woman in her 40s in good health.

The CDR3 DNA reads as TGCGCCAGCAGTCCGGGCAACTCCTCCTACAATGAGCAGTTCTTC. Residues: CASSPGNSSYNEQFF. The chain uses TRBV5-1 and TRBJ2-1; D is uncertain. The CDR3 is 15 amino acids. Trimming shortened V by 5 bases and J by 0 bases, and 12 bases separated the two germline ends. In germline, CDR1 is SGHRS, CDR2 YFSETQ. The variable domain in full, completed from reference TRBV5-1 and TRBJ2-1, reads KAGVTQTPRYLIKTRGQQVTLSCSPISGHRSVSWYQQTPGQGLQFLFEYFSETQRNKGNFPGRFSGRQFSNSRSEMNVSTLELGDSALYLCASSPGNSSYNEQFFGPGTRLTVL.

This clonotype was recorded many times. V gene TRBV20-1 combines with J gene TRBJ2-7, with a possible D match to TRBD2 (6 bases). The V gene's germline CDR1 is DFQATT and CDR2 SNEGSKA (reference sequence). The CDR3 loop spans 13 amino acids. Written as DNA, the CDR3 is TGCACCCCTGGAACTATGGGGGGCTACGAGCAGTACTTC. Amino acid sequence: CTPGTMGGYEQYF.

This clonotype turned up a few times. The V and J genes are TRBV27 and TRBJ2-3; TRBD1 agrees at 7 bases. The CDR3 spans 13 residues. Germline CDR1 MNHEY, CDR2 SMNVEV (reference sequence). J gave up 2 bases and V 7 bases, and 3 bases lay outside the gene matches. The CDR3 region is CASMDRNTDTQYF. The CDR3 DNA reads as TGTGCCAGCATGGACAGGAACACAGATACGCAGTATTTT.

CDR3 DNA sequence: TGTGCCAGCAGCCCCCTAACCCGGGACGAGCAGTACTTC. It encodes CASSPLTRDEQYF. The chain employs TRBV3-1 and TRBJ2-7; D not resolved. There are 13 residues in the CDR3. The germline V and J ends were trimmed by 4 bases and 5 bases, with 12 bases remaining between them. The germline gives CDR1 LGHDT, CDR2 YNNKEL (reference sequence).

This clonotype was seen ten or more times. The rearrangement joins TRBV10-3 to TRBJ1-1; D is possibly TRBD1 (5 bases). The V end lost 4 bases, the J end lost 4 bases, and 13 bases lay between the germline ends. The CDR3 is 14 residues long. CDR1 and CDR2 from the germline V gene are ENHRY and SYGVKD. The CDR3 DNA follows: TGTGCCATCAGTGCTGCCGGGGGGGGCACTGAAGCTTTCTTT. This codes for CAISAAGGGTEAFF.

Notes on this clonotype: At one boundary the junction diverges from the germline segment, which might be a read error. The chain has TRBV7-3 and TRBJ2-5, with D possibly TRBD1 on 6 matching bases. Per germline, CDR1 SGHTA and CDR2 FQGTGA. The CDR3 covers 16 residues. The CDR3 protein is CASSSGNLQGRETQYF. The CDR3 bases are TGCGCCAGCAGCTCCGGGAATCTACAGGGTCGAGAGACCCAGTACTTC.

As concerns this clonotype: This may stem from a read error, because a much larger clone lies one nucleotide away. The CDR3, as DNA: TGTGCCAGCAGCCCCCCAGCCGGGGTGGGGACAGTTACGCAGTATTTT. It yields the protein CASSPPAGVGTVTQYF. The rearrangement links TRBV7-3 to TRBJ2-3; 7 bases fit TRBD1. The CDR3 covers 16 residues. In germline, CDR1 is SGHTA, CDR2 FQGTGA. Drawing the rest from reference TRBV7-3 and TRBJ2-3, the complete variable domain is GAGVSQTPSNKVTEKGKYVELRCDPISGHTALYWYRQSLGQGPEFLIYFQGTGAADDSGLPNDRFFAVRPEGSVSTLKIQRTERGDSAVYLCASSPPAGVGTVTQYFGPGTRLTVL.

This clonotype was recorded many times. CDR3 DNA sequence: TGTGCCATCAGCCTGGACAGGGGCTCTAACTATGGCTACACCTTC. As protein: CAISLDRGSNYGYTF. The chain couples TRBV10-3 to TRBJ1-2, with TRBD1 matching over 9 bases. The V and J ends lost 6 bases and 0 bases, in that order; junction bases with no gene match: 5. Germline CDR1 ENHRY, CDR2 SYGVKD. CDR3 size: 15 residues.

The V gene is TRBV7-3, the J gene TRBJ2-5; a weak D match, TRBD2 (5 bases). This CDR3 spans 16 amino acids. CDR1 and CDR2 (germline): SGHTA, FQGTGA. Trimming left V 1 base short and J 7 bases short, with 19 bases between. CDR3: CASSLMGARGRGTQYF. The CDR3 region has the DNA TGTGCCAGCAGCTTAATGGGTGCCCGGGGTCGGGGGACCCAGTACTTC. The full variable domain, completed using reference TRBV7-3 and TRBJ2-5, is GAGVSQTPSNKVTEKGKYVELRCDPISGHTALYWYRQSLGQGPEFLIYFQGTGAADDSGLPNDRFFAVRPEGSVSTLKIQRTERGDSAVYLCASSLMGARGRGTQYFGPGTRLLVL.

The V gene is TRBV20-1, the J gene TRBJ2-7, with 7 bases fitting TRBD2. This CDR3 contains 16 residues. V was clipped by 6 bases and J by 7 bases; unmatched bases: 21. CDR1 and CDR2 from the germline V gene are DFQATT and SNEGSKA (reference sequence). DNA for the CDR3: TGCAGTGCCCGAGCCCAACCGGGGGGATCCTACAATGAGCAGTACTTC. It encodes CSARAQPGGSYNEQYF.

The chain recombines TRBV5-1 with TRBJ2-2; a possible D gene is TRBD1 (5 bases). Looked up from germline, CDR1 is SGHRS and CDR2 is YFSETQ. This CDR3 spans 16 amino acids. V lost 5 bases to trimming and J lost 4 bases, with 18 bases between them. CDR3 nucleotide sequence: TGCGCCAGCAGATTCGACAGCCTGCGTGGCACCGGGGAGCTGTTTTTT. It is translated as CASRFDSLRGTGELFF.

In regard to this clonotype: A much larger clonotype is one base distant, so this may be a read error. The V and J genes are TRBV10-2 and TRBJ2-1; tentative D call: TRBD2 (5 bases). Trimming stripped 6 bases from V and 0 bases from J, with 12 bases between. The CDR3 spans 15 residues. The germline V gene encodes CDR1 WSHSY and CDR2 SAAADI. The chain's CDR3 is CASSYPGSSYNEQFF. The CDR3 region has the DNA TGCGCCAGCAGCTACCCGGGGAGCTCCTACAATGAGCAGTTCTTC.

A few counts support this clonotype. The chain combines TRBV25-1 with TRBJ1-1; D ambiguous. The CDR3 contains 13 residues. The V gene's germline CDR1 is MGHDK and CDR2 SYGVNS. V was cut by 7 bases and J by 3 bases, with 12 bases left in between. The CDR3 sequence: CASKLGGYTEAFF. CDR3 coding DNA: TGTGCCAGCAAACTTGGCGGGTACACTGAAGCTTTCTTT.

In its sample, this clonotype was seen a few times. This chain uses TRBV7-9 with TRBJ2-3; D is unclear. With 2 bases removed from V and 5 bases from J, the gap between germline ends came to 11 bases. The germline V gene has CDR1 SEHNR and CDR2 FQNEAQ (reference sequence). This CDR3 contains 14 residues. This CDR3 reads CASSLSVTRDTQYF. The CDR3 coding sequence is TGTGCCAGCAGCTTAAGTGTTACACGAGATACGCAGTATTTT.

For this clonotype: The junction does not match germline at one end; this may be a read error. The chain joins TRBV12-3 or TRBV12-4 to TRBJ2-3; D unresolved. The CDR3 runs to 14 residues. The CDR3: CASSLNRGGDTQDF. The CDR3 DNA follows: TGTGCCAGCAGTTTAAACCGCGGCGGAGATACGCAGGATTTT.

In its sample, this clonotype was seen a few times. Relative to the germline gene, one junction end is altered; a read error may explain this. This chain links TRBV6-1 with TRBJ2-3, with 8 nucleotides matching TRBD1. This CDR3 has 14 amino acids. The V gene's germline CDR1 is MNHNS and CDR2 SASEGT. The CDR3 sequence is CASSPGTGTGTQYF. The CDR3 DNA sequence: TGTGCCAGCAGCCCCGGGACAGGCACAGGTACGCAGTATTTT.

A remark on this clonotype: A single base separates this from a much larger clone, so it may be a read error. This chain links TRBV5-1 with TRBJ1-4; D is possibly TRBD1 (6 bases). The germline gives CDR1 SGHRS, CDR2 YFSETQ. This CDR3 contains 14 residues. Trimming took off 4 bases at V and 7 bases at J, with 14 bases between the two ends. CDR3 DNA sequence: TGCGCCAGCAGCCGCGGACAGCCTGGTGAAAAACTGTTTTTT. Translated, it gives CASSRGQPGEKLFF.

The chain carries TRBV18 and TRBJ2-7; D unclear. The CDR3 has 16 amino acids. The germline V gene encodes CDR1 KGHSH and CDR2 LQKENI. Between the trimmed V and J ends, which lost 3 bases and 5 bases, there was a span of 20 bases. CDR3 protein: CASSPPLDGLVNEQYF. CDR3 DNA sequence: TGTGCCAGCTCACCCCCTCTGGATGGCCTCGTAAACGAGCAGTACTTC. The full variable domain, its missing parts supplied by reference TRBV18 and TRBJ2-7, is NAGVMQNPRHLVRRRGQEARLRCSPMKGHSHVYWYRQLPEEGLKFMVYLQKENIIDESGMPKERFSAEFPKEGPSILRIQQVVRGDSAAYFCASSPPLDGLVNEQYFGPGTRLTVT.

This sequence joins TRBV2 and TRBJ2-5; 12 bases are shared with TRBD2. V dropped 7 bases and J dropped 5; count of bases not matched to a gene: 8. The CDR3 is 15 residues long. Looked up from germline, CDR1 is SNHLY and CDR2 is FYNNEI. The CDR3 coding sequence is TGTGCCAGCACTCCTAGCGGGGGGGCCATGGAGACCCAGTACTTC. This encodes CASTPSGGAMETQYF.

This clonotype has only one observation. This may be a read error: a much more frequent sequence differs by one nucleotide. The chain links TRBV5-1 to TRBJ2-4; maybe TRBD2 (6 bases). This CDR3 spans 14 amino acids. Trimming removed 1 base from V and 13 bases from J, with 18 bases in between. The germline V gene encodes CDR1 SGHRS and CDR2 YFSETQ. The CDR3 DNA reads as TGCGCCAGCAGCTTGTCTCGGGACTCCTACAAGCAGTACTTC. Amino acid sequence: CASSLSRDSYKQYF.